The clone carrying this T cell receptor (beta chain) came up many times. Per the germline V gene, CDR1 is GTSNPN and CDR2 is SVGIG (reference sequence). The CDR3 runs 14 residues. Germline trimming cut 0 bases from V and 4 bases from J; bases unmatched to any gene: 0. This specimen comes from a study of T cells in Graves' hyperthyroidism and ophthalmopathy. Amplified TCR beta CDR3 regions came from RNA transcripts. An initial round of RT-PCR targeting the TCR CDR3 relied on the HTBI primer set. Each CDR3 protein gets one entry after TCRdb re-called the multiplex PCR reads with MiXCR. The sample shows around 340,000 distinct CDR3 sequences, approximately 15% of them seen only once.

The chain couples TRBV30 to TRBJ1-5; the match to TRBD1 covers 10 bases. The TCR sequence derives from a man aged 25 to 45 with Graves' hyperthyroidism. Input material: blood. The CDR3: CAWSVGQGNQPQHF. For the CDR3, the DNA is TGTGCCTGGAGTGTGGGACAGGGGAATCAGCCCCAGCATTTT.